These 10 T cell receptor beta chains came from one sample sequenced in a study of human T cells and chemical hapten exposure. The sample's time point: patch test 3, about 24 weeks after DPC sensitization. As for treatment: therapeutic diphenylcyclopropenone sensitization with weekly scalp DPC. TCRdb ran MiXCR on the RACE reads and lists one entry per CDR3 protein. The sample has about 160,000 distinct CDR3 sequences, about a quarter seen once. The sequences come from whole blood, collected in connection with sensitization to the hapten diphenylcyclopropenone (DPC). Every receptor here comes from a woman under 30 with alopecia areata. Some clones in this sample may be carry-over from other donors' samples.

This clonotype was seen only a few times. The chain employs TRBV5-5 and TRBJ1-1; 9 nucleotides align to TRBD1. The germline CDR1 and CDR2 sequences are SGHKS and YYEKEE (reference sequence). V was pared by 3 bases and J by 1 base, with 1 base of the junction left unmatched. This CDR3 is 14 amino acids long. CDR3 nucleotides: TGTGCCAGCAGCTGGGGACAGGGGAACACTGAAGCTTTCTTT. Its translation is CASSWGQGNTEAFF. The entire variable domain, with the rest obtained from reference TRBV5-5 and TRBJ1-1, is as follows: DAGVTQSPTHLIKTRGQQVTLRCSPISGHKSVSWYQQVLGQGPQFIFQYYEKEERGRGNFPDRFSARQFPNYSSELNVNALLLGDSALYLCASSWGQGNTEAFFGQGTRLTVV.

This clonotype was observed a few times. This chain links TRBV10-3 with TRBJ1-3; D is unresolved. The CDR3 consists of 15 residues. V gave up 2 bases and J gave up 2 bases, with 10 bases separating them. Looked up from germline, CDR1 is ENHRY and CDR2 is SYGVKD. The CDR3 sequence: CAISEMSSPGNTIYF. The CDR3 bases are TGTGCCATCAGTGAGATGTCGTCACCTGGAAACACCATATATTTT.

The chain combines TRBV5-1 with TRBJ2-1, with TRBD2 matching 11 bases. CDR3 length: 14 residues. After removal of 9 bases from V and 5 bases from J, the junction contained 7 bases not matched to a gene. Germline lookup yields CDR1 SGHRS and CDR2 YFSETQ. This CDR3 reads CATRLAGGHNEQFF. The CDR3 nucleotides read TGCGCCACTCGGCTAGCGGGAGGACACAATGAGCAGTTCTTC.

CDR3 bases: TGCAGCGTTGACAGCTCTGGGGCCAACGTCCTGACTTTC. Translated: CSVDSSGANVLTF. The V call is TRBV29-1, the J call TRBJ2-6; no firm D call. Germline V gene sequence: CDR1 SQVTM, CDR2 ANQGSEA. V was shortened by 3 bases and J by 0 bases, with 3 bases between the two germline ends. The CDR3 consists of 13 residues.

This clonotype was observed a handful of times. The V and J genes are TRBV7-8 and TRBJ1-2; D is unclear. The CDR3 covers 16 residues. The V end lost 0 bases, the J end lost 0 bases, and 11 bases lay between the germline ends. The germline CDR1 and CDR2 sequences are SGHVS and FQNEAQ. CDR3: CASSLASPRANYGYTF. The CDR3 nucleotides are TGTGCCAGCAGCTTAGCGTCCCCCCGAGCTAACTATGGCTACACCTTC. Full variable domain (missing parts from reference TRBV7-8 and TRBJ1-2): GAGVSQSPRYKVAKRGQDVALRCDPISGHVSLFWYQQALGQGPEFLTYFQNEAQLDKSGLPSDRFFAERPEGSVSTLKIQRTQQEDSAVYLCASSLASPRANYGYTFGSGTRLTVV.

This sequence joins TRBV27 and TRBJ2-7; 9 nucleotides align to TRBD2. V lost 4 bases, J lost 6 bases, and 10 bases stayed unmatched. This CDR3 has 15 amino acids. CDR1 and CDR2 (germline): MNHEY, SMNVEV (reference sequence). The CDR3 region has the DNA TGTGCCAGCAGTTCCTCACTAGCGGGCCGCGGCGAGCAGTACTTC. It translates to CASSSSLAGRGEQYF.

J is TRBJ2-7 and V is TRBV20-1; TRBD1 is a possible D gene (6 bases). The germline CDR1 and CDR2 sequences are DFQATT and SNEGSKA (reference sequence). V was pared by 6 bases and J by 0 bases, with 18 bases between. The CDR3 spans 15 residues. The CDR3 reads CSAPSGQGHSYEQYF. The CDR3, as DNA: TGCAGTGCCCCCTCCGGGCAGGGACACTCCTACGAGCAGTACTTC.

V is TRBV7-2 and J is TRBJ2-3, with 10 bases aligning to TRBD2. CDR1 and CDR2 from the germline V gene are SGHTA and FQGNSA. J lost 2 bases, V lost 1 base, and 9 bases had no gene match. This CDR3 comprises 18 residues. The CDR3 loop reads CASSLVGLAGAITDTQYF. DNA for the CDR3: TGTGCCAGCAGCTTAGTTGGGCTAGCGGGGGCCATCACAGATACGCAGTATTTT.

The chain recombines TRBV7-6 with TRBJ1-6; D perhaps matches TRBD1 (6 bases). The CDR3 has 14 residues. The germline V gene encodes CDR1 SGHVS and CDR2 FNYEAQ. Trimming took 5 bases from V and 7 from J, leaving 12 bases between them. The CDR3 protein is CASSPGQNNSPLHF. CDR3 DNA: TGTGCCAGCAGCCCCGGACAGAACAATTCACCCCTCCACTTT.

The chain is built from TRBV7-3 and TRBJ2-2, with unresolved D. The ends were cut back, 6 bases at V and 1 base at J, with 12 bases in the middle. The CDR3 loop spans 15 amino acids. Per germline, CDR1 SGHTA and CDR2 FQGTGA. Here the CDR3 reads CASSLNPRNTGELFF. In nucleotides, the CDR3 is TGTGCCAGCAGTCTGAACCCCAGGAACACCGGGGAGCTGTTTTTT.